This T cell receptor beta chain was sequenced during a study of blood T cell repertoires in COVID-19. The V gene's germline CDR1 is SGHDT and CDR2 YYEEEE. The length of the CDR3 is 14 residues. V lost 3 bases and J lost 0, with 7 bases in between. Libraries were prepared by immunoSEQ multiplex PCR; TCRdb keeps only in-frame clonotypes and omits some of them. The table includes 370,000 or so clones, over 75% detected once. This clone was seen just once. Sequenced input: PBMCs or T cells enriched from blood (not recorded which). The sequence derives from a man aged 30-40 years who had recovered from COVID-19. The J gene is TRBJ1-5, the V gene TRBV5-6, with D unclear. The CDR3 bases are TGTGCCAGCAGCTCGTCGTATAGCAATCAGCCCCAGCATTTT. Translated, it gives CASSSSYSNQPQHF.